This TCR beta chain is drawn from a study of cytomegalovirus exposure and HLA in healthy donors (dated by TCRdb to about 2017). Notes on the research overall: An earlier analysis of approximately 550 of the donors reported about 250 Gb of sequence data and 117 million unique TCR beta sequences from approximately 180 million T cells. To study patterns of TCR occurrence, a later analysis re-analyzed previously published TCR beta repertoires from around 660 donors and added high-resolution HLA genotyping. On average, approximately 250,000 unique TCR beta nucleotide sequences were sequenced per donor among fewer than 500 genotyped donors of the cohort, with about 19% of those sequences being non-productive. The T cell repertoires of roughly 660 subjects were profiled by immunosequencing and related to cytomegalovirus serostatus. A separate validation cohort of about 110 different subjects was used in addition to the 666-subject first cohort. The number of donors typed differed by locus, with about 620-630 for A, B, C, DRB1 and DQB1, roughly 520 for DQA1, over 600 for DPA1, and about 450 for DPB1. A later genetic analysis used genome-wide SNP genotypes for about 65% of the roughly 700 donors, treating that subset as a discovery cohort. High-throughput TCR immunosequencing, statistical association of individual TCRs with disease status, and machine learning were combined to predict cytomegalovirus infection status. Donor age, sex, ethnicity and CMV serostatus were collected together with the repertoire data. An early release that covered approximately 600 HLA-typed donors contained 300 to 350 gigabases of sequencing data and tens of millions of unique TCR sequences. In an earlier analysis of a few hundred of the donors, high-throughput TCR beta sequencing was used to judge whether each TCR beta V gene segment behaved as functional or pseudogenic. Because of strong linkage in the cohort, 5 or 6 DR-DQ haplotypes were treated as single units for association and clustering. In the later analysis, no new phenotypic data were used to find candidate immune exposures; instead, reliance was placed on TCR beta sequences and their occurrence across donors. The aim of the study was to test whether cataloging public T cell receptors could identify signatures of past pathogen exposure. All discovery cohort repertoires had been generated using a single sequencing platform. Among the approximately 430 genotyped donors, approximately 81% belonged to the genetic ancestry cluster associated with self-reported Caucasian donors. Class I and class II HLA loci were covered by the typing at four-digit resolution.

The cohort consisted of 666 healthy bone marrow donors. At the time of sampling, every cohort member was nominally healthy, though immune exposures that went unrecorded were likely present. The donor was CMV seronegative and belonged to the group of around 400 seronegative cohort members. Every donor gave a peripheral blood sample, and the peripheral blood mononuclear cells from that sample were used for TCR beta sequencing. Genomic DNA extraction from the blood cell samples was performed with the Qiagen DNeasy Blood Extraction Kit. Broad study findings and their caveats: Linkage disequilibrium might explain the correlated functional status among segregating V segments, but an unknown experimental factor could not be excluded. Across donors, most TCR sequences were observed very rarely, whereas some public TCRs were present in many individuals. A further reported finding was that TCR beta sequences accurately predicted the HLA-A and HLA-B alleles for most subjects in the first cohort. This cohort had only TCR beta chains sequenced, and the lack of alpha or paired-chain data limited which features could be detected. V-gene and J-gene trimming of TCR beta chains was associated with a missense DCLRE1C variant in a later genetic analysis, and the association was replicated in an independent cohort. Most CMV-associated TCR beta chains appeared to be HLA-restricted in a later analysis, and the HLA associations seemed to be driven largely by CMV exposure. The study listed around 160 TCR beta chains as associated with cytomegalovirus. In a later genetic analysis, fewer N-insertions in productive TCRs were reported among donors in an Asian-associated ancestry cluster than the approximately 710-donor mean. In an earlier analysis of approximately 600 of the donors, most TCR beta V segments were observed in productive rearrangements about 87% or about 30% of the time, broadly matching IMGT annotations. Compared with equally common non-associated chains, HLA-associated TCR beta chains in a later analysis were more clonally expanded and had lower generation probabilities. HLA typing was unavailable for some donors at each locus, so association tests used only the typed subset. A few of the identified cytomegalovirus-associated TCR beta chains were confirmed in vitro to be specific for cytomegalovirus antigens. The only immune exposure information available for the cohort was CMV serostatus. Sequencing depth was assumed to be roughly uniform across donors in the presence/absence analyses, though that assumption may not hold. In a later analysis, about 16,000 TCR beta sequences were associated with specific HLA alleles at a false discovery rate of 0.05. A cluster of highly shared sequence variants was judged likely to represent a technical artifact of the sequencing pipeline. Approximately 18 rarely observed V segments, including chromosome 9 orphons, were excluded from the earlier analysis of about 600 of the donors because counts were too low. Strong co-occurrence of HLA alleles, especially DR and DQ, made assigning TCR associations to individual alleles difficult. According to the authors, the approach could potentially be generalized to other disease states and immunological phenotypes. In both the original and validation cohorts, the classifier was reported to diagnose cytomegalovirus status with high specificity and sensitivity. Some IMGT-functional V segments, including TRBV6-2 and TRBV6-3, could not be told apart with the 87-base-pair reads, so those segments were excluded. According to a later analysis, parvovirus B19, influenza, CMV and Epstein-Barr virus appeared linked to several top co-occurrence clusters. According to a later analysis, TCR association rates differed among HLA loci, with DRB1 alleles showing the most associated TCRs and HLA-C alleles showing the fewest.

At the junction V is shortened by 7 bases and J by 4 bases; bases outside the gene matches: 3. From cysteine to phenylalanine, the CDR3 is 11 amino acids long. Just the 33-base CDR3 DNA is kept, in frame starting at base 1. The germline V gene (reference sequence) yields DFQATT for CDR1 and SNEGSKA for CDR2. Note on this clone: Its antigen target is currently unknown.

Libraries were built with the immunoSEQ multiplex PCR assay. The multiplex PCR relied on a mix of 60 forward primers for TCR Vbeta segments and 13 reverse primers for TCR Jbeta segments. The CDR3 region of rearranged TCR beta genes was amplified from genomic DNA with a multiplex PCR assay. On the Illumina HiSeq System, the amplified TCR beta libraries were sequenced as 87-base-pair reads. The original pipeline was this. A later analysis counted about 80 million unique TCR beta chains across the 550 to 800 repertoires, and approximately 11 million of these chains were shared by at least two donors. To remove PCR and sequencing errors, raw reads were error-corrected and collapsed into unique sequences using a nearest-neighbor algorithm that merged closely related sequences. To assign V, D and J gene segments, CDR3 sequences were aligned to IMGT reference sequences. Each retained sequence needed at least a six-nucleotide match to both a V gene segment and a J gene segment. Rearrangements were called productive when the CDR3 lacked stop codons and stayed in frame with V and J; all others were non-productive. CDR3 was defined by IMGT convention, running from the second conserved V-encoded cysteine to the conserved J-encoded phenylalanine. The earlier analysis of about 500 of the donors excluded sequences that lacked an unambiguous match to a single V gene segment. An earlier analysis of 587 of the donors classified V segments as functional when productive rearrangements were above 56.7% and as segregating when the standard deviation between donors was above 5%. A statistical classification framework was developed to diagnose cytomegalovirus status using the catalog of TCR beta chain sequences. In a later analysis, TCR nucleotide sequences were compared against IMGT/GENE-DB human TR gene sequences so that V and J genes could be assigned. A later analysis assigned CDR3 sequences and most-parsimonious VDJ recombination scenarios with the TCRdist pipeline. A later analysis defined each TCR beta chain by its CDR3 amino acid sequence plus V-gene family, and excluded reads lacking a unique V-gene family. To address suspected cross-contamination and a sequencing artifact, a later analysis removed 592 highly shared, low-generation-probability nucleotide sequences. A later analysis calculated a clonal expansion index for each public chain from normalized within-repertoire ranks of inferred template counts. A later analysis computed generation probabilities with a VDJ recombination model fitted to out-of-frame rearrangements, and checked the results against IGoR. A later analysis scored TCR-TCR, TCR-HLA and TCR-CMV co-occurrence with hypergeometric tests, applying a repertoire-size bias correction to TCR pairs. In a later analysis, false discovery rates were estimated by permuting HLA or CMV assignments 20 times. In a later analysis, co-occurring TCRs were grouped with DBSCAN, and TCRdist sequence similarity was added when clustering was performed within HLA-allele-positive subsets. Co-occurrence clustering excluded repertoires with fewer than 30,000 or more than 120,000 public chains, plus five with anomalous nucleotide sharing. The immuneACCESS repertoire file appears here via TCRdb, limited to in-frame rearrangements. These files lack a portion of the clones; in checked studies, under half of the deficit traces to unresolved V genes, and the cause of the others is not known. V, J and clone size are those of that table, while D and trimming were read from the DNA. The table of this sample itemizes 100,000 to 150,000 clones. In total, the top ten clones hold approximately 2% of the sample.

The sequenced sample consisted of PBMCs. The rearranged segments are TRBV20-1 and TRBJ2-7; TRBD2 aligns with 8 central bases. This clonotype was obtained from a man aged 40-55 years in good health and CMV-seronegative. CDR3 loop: CSGVAGYEQYF. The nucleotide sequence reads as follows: TGCAGTGGAGTAGCGGGATACGAGCAGTACTTC.